The 13 T cell receptor beta chains below all came from one sample that was sequenced in a study of OX40 agonist ivuxolimab in advanced cancers. Measured with immunoSEQ multiplex PCR; TCRdb has only the in-frame clones, and not every one. The sample has about 80,000 clones, around nine tenths seen once. Sample: CD4+ or CD8+ T cells sorted from blood, taken in a trial of the OX40 agonist ivuxolimab. These receptors originate from an adult with an advanced solid tumor such as melanoma, head and neck, liver or kidney cancer.

Here the CDR3 DNA reads TGTGCCAGCAGCCCCCCTCCTATTCCGGGACAGAGCTCATACAATGAGCAGTTCTTC. This encodes CASSPPPIPGQSSYNEQFF. The chain uses TRBV7-3 and TRBJ2-1; TRBD1 matches 7 bases. In germline, CDR1 is SGHTA, CDR2 FQGTGA. The CDR3 has 19 residues. The V gene end was trimmed by 5 bases and the J gene end by 4 bases; junction bases not matched to a gene: 20.

The rearrangement uses TRBV18 and TRBJ1-4; D is uncertain. Trimming took off 4 bases at V and 0 bases at J, with 15 bases between the two ends. From germline, CDR1 is KGHSH and CDR2 LQKENI. The CDR3 runs to 17 residues. This chain's CDR3 is CASSLSSDPATNEKLFF. The CDR3 nucleotides read TGTGCCAGCTCACTGAGCTCCGACCCTGCAACTAATGAAAAACTGTTTTTT. Together with reference TRBV18 and TRBJ1-4, the CDR3 gives the full variable domain: NAGVMQNPRHLVRRRGQEARLRCSPMKGHSHVYWYRQLPEEGLKFMVYLQKENIIDESGMPKERFSAEFPKEGPSILRIQQVVRGDSAAYFCASSLSSDPATNEKLFFGSGTQLSVL.

This chain connects TRBV4-1 to TRBJ2-1; D gene unclear. This CDR3 comprises 13 residues. Germline V CDR1 and CDR2: MGHRA, YSYEKL. V was trimmed by 1 base and J by 7 bases, leaving 8 bases between them. CDR3 DNA sequence: TGCGCCAGCAGCCAAGTTTTACGGAATGAGCAGTTCTTC. Translation gives CASSQVLRNEQFF.

This clone occurred a few times. The V gene is TRBV28, the J gene TRBJ1-4, with 8 bases aligning to TRBD1. The trim removed 2 bases at V and 8 bases at J, leaving 7 bases unmatched. The CDR3 totals 15 residues. CDR1 and CDR2 from the germline V gene are MDHEN and SYDVKM. The CDR3 is CASSLLSTGVEKLFF. The CDR3 nucleotides are TGTGCCAGCAGTTTACTATCGACAGGGGTCGAAAAACTGTTTTTT. Filled out from reference TRBV28 and TRBJ1-4, the complete variable domain reads DVKVTQSSRYLVKRTGEKVFLECVQDMDHENMFWYRQDPGLGLRLIYFSYDVKMKEKGDIPEGYSVSREKKERFSLILESASTNQTSMYLCASSLLSTGVEKLFFGSGTQLSVL.

This rearrangement joins TRBV2 to TRBJ2-3, with D possibly TRBD1 on 5 matching bases. The V gene lost 3 bases and the J gene lost 4 bases, with 11 bases spanning the gap. The CDR3 extends over 14 amino acids. CDR1 and CDR2 from the germline V gene are SNHLY and FYNNEI. The CDR3: CASSERQGSDTQYF. The CDR3 DNA is TGTGCCAGCAGTGAGCGGCAGGGTTCAGATACGCAGTATTTT. Variable domain in full (rest from reference TRBV2 and TRBJ2-3): EPEVTQTPSHQVTQMGQEVILRCVPISNHLYFYWYRQILGQKVEFLVSFYNNEISEKSEIFDDQFSVERPDGSNFTLKIRSTKLEDSAMYFCASSERQGSDTQYFGPGTRLTVL.

This clone was counted a few times. This rearrangement joins TRBV7-9 to TRBJ1-3, with D possibly being TRBD1 (5 bases). The V gene's germline CDR1 is SEHNR and CDR2 FQNEAQ (reference sequence). V lost 2 bases to trimming and J lost 7 bases, with 12 bases between them. The CDR3 is 14 amino acids. The CDR3 is CASSLQGKANTIYF. The CDR3 DNA reads TGTGCCAGCAGCTTACAGGGAAAGGCGAACACCATATATTTT.

This chain connects TRBV7-3 to TRBJ2-6; the D is unclear. Per germline, CDR1 SGHTA and CDR2 FQGTGA. The ends were cut back, 0 bases at V and 0 bases at J, with 9 bases in the middle. The CDR3 is 17 amino acids. Here the CDR3 DNA reads TGTGCCAGCAGCTTAACCCGCAGGCACTCTGGGGCCAACGTCCTGACTTTC. This gives the protein CASSLTRRHSGANVLTF.

This clone was picked up one time. The V gene is TRBV19, the J gene TRBJ1-5; D is unclear. V was clipped by 7 bases and J by 0 bases, with 13 bases between them. This CDR3 region has 15 residues. Germline V lookup: CDR1 LNHDA, CDR2 SQIVND (reference sequence). In DNA form, the CDR3 reads TGTGCCAGTATCGGAGGAGATTATAGCAATCAGCCCCAGCATTTT. This sequence encodes CASIGGDYSNQPQHF.

The chain links TRBV11-3 to TRBJ2-7; D unclear. Trimming removed 5 bases from V and 3 bases from J, with 11 bases in between. Germline assignment: CDR1 SGHNT and CDR2 YENEEA. CDR3 size: 13 residues. CDR3 coding DNA: TGTGCCAGCAGCCTAGTTTATGGCTACGAGCAGTACTTC. Amino acid sequence: CASSLVYGYEQYF.

CDR3 region: CASSLAPGTHNTEAFF. In nucleotides, the CDR3 is TGCGCCAGCAGCTTGGCCCCCGGGACACATAACACTGAAGCTTTCTTT. This rearrangement joins TRBV5-1 to TRBJ1-1; D may be TRBD1 (6 bases). V dropped 0 bases and J dropped 2 bases, with 14 bases sitting between them. The germline CDR1 and CDR2 sequences are SGHRS and YFSETQ. This CDR3 spans 16 amino acids.

The CDR3 nucleotides read TGTGCCAGCAGTTACTCGAGAATAACCAATGAGCAGTTCTTC. This sequence encodes CASSYSRITNEQFF. The chain couples TRBV6-6 to TRBJ2-1; no definite D call. CDR1 and CDR2 (germline): MNHNY, SVGAGI (reference sequence). The ends were cut back, 0 bases at V and 6 bases at J, with 9 bases in the middle. The CDR3 has 14 amino acids.

On this clone itself: This CDR3 is also generated by other DNA sequences in the sample. This rearrangement joins TRBV7-2 to TRBJ2-5; TRBD2 agrees at 7 bases. V was pared by 5 bases and J by 5 bases, with 11 bases of the junction left unmatched. Germline assignment: CDR1 SGHTA and CDR2 FQGNSA. This CDR3 spans 15 amino acids. The CDR3, as DNA: TGTGCCAGCAGCACCCGGCGACTAGCAGGCGAGACCCAGTACTTC. Residues: CASSTRRLAGETQYF.

V and J are TRBV5-4 and TRBJ2-7, with 7 bases identical to TRBD2. The CDR3 length is 15 residues. Trimming removed 1 base from V and 6 bases from J; junction bases left unmatched: 10. CDR1 is SGHNT and CDR2 is YYREEE in the germline V gene (reference sequence). In nucleotides, the CDR3 is TGTGCCAGCAGCTTGAGGTCTAGCGGAGGGGCCGAGCAGTACTTC. This codes for CASSLRSSGGAEQYF. The entire variable domain, with the rest obtained from reference TRBV5-4 and TRBJ2-7, is as follows: ETGVTQSPTHLIKTRGQQVTLRCSSQSGHNTVSWYQQALGQGPQFIFQYYREEENGRGNFPPRFSGLQFPNYSSELNVNALELDDSALYLCASSLRSSGGAEQYFGPGTRLTVT.